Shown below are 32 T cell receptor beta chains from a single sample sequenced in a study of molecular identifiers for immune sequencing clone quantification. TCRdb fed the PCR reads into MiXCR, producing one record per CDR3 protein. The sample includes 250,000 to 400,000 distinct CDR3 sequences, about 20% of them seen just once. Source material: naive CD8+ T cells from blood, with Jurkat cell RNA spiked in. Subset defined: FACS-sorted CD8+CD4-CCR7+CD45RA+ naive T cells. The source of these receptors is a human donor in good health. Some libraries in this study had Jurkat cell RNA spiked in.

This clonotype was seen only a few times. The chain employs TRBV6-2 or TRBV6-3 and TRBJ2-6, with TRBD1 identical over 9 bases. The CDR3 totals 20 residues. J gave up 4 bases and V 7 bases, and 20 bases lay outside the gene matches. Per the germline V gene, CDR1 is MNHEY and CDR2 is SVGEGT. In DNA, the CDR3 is TGTGCCAGCATCGAGACGTCCTGGACAGGGGTGTTGGGAGGGGCCAACGTCCTGACTTTC. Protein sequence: CASIETSWTGVLGGANVLTF.

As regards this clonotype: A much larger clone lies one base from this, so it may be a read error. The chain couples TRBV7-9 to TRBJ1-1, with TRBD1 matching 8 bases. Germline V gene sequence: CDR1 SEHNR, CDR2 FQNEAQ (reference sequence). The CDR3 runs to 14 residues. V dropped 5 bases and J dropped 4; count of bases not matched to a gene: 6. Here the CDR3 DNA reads TGTGCCAGCAGCATCTTCGACAGGGGCACTGAAGCTTTCTTT. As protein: CASSIFDRGTEAFF.

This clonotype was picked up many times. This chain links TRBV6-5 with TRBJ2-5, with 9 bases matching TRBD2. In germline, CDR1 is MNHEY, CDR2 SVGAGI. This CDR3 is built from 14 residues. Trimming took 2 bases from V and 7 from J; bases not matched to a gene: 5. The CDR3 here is CASSYDGTSRTQYF. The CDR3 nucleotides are TGTGCCAGCAGTTACGATGGGACTAGCCGGACCCAGTACTTC.

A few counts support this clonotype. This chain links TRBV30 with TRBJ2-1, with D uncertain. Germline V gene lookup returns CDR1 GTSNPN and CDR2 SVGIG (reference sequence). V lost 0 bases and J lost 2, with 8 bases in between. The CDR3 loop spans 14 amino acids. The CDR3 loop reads CAWSVRLAYNEQFF. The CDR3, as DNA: TGTGCCTGGAGTGTACGGCTAGCCTACAATGAGCAGTTCTTC.

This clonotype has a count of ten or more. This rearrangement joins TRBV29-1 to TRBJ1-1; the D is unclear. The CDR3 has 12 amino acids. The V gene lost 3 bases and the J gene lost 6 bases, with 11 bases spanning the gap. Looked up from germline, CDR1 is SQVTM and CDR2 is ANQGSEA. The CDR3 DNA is TGCAGCGTTGACCCAGGAATTCCTGAAGCTTTCTTT. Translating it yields CSVDPGIPEAFF.

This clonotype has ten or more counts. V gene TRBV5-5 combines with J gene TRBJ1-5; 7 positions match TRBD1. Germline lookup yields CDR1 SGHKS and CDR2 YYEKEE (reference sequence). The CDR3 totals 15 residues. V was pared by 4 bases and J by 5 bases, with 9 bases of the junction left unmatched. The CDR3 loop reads CASSHGGGSDQPQHF. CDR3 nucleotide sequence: TGTGCCAGCAGCCATGGAGGGGGCAGCGATCAGCCCCAGCATTTT. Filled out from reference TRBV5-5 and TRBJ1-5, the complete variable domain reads DAGVTQSPTHLIKTRGQQVTLRCSPISGHKSVSWYQQVLGQGPQFIFQYYEKEERGRGNFPDRFSARQFPNYSSELNVNALLLGDSALYLCASSHGGGSDQPQHFGDGTRLSIL.

In nucleotides, the CDR3 is TGTGCCAGCGGCGGACTAGGGGACAAGTCTAGCACAGATACGCAGTATTTT. This sequence encodes CASGGLGDKSSTDTQYF. The rearrangement joins TRBV11-2 to TRBJ2-3; tentative D call: TRBD2 (7 bases). CDR3 length: 17 amino acids. V lost 8 bases and J 0 bases, leaving 21 bases between the germline ends. The germline V gene encodes CDR1 SGHAT and CDR2 FQNNGV.

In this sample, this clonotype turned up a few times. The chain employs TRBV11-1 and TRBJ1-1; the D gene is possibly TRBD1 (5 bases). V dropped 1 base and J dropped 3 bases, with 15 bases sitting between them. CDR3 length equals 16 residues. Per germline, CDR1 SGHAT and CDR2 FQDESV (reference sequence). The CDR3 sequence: CASSLELPGPYTEAFF. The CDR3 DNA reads TGTGCCAGCAGCTTAGAGTTGCCAGGGCCGTACACTGAAGCTTTCTTT.

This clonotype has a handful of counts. CDR3 loop: CASSLSRRSEQYF. CDR3 bases: TGTGCCAGCAGTCTAAGCCGCCGGAGCGAGCAGTACTTC. The rearrangement links TRBV27 to TRBJ2-7, with D hard to call. Deletions cut 5 bases from V and 6 bases from J, with 14 bases between. The CDR3 totals 13 residues. The germline gives CDR1 MNHEY, CDR2 SMNVEV (reference sequence).

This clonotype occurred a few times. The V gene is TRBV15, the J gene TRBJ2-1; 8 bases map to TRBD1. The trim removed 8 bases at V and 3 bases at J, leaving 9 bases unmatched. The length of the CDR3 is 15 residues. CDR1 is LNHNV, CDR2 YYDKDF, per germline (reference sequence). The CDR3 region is CATLPTGGIYNEQFF. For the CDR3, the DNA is TGTGCCACCCTACCAACAGGGGGTATCTACAATGAGCAGTTCTTC.

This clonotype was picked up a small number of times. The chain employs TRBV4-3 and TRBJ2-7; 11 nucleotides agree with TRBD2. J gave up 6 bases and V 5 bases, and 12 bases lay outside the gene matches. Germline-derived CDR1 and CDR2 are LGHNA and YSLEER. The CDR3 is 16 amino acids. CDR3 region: CASSSRTGLAGGEQYF. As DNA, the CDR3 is TGCGCCAGCAGCTCGAGAACGGGGCTAGCGGGAGGCGAGCAGTACTTC.

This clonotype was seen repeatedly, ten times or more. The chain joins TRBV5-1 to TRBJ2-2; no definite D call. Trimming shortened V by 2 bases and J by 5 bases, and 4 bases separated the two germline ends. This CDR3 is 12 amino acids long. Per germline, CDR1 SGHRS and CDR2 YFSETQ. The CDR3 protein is CASSFHTGELFF. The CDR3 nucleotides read TGCGCCAGCAGCTTCCATACCGGGGAGCTGTTTTTT.

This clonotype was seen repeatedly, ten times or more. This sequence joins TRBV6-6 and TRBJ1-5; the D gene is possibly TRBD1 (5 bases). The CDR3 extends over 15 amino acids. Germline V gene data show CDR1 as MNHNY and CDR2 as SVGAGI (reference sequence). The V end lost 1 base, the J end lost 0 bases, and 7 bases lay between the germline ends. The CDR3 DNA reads TGTGCCAGCAGTTACTGGGACCGTAGCAATCAGCCCCAGCATTTT. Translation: CASSYWDRSNQPQHF.

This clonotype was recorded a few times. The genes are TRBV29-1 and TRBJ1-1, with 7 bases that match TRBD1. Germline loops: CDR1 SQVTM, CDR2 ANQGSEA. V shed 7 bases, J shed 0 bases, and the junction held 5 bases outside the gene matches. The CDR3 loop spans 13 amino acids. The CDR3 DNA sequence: TGCAGCGAGATCGACAGGGTGAACACTGAAGCTTTCTTT. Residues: CSEIDRVNTEAFF.

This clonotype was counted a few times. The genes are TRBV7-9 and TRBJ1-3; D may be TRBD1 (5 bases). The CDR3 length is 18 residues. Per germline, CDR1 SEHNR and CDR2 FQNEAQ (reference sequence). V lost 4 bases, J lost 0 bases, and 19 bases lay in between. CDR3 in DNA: TGTGCCAGCAGCTCGACGATTCCGGGACCTTACTCTGGAAACACCATATATTTT. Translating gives CASSSTIPGPYSGNTIYF.

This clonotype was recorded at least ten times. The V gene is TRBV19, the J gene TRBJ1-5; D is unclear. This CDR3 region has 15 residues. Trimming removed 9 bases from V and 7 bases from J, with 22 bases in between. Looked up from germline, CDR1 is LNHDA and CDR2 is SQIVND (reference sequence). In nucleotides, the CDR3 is TGTGCCAGCAAAGCTGATACCCGTGGCCTACAGCCCCAGCATTTT. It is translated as CASKADTRGLQPQHF.

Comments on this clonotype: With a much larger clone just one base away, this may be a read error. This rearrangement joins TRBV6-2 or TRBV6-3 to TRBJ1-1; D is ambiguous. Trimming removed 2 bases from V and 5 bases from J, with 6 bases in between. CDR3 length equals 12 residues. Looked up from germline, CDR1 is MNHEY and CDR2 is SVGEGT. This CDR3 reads CASSYSWTEAFF. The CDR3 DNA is TGTGCCAGCAGTTACAGCTGGACTGAAGCTTTCTTT.

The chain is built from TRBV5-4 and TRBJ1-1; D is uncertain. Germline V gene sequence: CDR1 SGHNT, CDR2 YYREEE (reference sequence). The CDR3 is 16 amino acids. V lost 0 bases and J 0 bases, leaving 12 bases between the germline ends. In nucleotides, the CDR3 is TGTGCCAGCAGCTTGGCCGTGTACAGCATGAACACTGAAGCTTTCTTT. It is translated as CASSLAVYSMNTEAFF.

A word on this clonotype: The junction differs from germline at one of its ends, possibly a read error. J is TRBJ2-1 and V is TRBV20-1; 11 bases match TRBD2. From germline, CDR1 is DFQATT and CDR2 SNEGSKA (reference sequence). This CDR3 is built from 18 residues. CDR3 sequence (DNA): TGCAGTGCTAGAGATTTTAGCGGGAGGGAGGGCTCCTACAATGGGCAGTTCTTC. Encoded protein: CSARDFSGREGSYNGQFF.

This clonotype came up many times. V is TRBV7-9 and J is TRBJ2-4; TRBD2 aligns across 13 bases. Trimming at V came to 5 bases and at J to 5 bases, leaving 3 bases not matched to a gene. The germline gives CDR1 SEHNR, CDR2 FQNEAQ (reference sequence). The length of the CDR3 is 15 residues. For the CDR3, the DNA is TGTGCCAGCAGCGGGGGACTAGCGGGACAAAACATTCAGTACTTC. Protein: CASSGGLAGQNIQYF.

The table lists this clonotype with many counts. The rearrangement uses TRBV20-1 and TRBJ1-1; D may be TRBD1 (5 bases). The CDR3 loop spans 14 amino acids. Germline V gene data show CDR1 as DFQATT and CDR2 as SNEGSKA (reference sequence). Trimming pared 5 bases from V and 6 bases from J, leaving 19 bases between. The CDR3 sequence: CSAHPGPVQAEAFF. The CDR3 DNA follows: TGCAGTGCTCATCCGGGACCGGTACAGGCTGAAGCTTTCTTT.

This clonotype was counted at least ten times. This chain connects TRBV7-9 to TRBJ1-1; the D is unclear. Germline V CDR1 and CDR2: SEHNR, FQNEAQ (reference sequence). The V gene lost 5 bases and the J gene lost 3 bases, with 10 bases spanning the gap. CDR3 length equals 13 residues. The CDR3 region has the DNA TGTGCCAGCAGCCGTATAGTGGACACTGAAGCTTTCTTT. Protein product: CASSRIVDTEAFF.

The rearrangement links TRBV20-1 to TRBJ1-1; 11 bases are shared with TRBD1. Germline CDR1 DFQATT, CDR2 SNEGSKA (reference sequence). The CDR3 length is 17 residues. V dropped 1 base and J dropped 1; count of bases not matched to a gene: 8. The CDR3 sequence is CSARGGQGEGRNTEAFF. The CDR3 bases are TGCAGTGCTAGAGGGGGACAGGGGGAAGGTCGGAACACTGAAGCTTTCTTT.

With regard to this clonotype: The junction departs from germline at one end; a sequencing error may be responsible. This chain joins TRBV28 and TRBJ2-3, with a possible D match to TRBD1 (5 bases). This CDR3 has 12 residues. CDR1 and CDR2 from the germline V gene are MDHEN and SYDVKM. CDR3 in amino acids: CTSSQGADTQYF. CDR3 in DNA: TGTACCAGCAGTCAAGGGGCAGATACGCAGTATTTT.

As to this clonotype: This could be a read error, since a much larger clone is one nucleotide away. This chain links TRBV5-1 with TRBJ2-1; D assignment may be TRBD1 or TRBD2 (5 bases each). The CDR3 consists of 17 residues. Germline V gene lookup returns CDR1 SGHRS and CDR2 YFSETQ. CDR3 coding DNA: TGCGCCAGCGGCTTGGCCCCGTTGGGGGATGGGTACAATGAGCAGTTCTTC. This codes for CASGLAPLGDGYNEQFF.

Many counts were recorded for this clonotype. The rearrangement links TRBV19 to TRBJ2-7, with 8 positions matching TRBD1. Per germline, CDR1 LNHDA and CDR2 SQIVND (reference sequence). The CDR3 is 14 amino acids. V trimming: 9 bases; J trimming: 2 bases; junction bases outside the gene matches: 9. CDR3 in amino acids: CASRITGGPYEQYF. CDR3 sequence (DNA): TGTGCCAGCAGGATTACAGGGGGTCCCTACGAGCAGTACTTC.

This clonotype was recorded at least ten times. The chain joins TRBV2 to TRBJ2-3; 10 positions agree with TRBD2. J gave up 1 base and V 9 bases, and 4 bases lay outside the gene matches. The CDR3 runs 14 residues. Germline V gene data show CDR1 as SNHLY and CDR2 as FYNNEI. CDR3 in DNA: TGTGCCAGGACCGGGACTAGCGGCACAGATACGCAGTATTTT. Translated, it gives CARTGTSGTDTQYF.

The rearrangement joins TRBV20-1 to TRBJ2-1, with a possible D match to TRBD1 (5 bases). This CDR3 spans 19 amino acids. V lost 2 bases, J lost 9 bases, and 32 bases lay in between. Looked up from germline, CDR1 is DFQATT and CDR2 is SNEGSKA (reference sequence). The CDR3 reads CSARSFGDVTRGFLGEQFF. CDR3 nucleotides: TGCAGTGCTAGATCATTCGGAGACGTAACAAGGGGTTTCCTCGGTGAGCAGTTCTTC.

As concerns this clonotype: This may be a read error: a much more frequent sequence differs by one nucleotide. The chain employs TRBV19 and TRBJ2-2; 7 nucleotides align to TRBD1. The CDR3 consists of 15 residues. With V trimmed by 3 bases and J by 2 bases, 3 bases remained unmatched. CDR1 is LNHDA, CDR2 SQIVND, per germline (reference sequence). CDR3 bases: TGTGCCAGTAGTATGCACAGGGGAAACACCGGGGAGCTGTTTTTT. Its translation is CASSMHRGNTGELFF.

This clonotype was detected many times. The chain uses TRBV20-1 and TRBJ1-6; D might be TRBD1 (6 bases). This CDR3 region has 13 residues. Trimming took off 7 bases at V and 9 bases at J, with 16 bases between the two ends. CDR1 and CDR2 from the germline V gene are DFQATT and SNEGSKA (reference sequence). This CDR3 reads CSVTVGAGSPLHF. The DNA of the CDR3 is TGCAGTGTTACCGTGGGGGCTGGTTCACCCCTCCACTTT.

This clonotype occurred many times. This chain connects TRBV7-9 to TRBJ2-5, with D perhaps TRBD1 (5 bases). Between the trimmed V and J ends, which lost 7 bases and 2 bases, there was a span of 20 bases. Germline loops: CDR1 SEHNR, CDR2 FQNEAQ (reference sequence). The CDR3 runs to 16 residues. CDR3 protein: CASILGAANKQETQYF. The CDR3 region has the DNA TGTGCCAGCATCCTTGGGGCAGCCAACAAACAAGAGACCCAGTACTTC.

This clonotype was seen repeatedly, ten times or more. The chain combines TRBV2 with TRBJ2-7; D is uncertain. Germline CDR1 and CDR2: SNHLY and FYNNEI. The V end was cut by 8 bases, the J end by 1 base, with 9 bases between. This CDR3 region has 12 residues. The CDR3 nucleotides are TGTGCCAGCGGGCCCCCTTCCTACGAGCAGTACTTC. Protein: CASGPPSYEQYF.